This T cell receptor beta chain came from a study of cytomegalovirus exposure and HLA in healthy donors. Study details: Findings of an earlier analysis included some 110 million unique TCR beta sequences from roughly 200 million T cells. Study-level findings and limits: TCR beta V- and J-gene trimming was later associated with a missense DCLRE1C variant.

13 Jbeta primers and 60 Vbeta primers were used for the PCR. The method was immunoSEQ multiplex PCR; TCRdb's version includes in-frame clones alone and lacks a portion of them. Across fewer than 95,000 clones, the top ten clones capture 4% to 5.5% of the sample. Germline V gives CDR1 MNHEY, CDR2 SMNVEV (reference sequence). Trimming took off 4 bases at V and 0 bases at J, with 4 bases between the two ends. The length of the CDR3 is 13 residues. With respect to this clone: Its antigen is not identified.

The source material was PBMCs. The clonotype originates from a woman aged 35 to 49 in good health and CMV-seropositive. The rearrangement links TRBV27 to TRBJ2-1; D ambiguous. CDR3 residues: CASSSHSYNEQFF. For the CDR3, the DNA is TGTGCCAGCAGTTCCCACTCCTACAATGAGCAGTTCTTC.